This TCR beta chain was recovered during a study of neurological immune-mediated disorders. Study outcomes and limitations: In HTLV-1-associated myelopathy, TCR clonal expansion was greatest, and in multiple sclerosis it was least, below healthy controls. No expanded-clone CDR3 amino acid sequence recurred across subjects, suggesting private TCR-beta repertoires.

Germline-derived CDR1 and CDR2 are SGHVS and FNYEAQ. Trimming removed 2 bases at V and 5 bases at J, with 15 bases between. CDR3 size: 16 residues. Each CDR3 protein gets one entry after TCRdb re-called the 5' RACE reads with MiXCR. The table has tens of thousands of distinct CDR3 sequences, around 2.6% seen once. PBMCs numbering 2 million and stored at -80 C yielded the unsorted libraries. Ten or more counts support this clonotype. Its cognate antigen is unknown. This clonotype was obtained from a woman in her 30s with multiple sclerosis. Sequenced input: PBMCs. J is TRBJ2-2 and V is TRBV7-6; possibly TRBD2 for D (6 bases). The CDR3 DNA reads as TGTGCCAGCAGCTTATTCGACGGGAGAGGTACCGGGGAGCTGTTTTTT. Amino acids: CASSLFDGRGTGELFF.